This TCR beta chain was found in a study of cytomegalovirus exposure and HLA in healthy donors. General study findings and limits: By HLA locus, TCR association rates varied in a later analysis, with DRB1 showing the most and HLA-C the fewest. Accurate prediction of HLA-A and HLA-B alleles (for most subjects) was reportedly achieved from TCR beta sequences. Earlier analysis yielded a pattern in which most TCR beta V segments were productive about 87% or about 30% of the time.

The CDR3 contains 13 residues. Germline V gene data show CDR1 as MNHNS and CDR2 as SASEGT. The ends were cut back, 8 bases at V and 0 bases at J, with 11 bases in the middle. This clone was detected a few times. The target antigen is unknown. PCR amplification relied on 60 Vbeta primers (plus 13 Jbeta primers). The table came from immunoSEQ multiplex PCR; TCRdb's copy has only in-frame clones and leaves some out. This sample yields more than 110,000 clones, of which about 8.9% are seen a single time; about 1.9% belongs to the top ten. The specimen was PBMCs. The chain links TRBV6-1 to TRBJ2-7, with D tentatively TRBD2 (5 bases). This TCR was sampled from a middle-aged man in good health and CMV-seronegative. CDR3 residues: CASAGSSSYEQYF. The CDR3 DNA reads TGTGCCAGCGCGGGCAGTAGCTCCTACGAGCAGTACTTC.